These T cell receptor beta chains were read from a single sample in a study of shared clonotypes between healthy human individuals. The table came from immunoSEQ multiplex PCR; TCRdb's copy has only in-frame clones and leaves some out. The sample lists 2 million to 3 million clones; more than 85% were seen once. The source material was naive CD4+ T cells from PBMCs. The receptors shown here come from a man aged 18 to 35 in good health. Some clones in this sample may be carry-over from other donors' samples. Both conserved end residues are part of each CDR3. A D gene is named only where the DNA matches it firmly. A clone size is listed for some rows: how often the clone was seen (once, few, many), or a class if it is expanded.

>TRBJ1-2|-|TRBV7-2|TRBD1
TGTGCCAGCAGCTTAGTTGTACAGGGGAGTGATGGCTACACCTTC
CASSLVVQGSDGYTF
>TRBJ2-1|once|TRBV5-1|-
TGCGCCAGCAGCTCTTACGGGATCACCGCCTCCGAGCAGTTCTTC
CASSSYGITASEQFF
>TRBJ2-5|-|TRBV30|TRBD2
TGTGCCTGGAGTAAACCCGGACTAGCGAGACAGACCCAGTACTTC
CAWSKPGLARQTQYF
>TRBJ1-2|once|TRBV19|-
TGTGCCAGTAGTTCACTCCAAGGTGTCTCCTATGGCTACACCTTC
CASSSLQGVSYGYTF
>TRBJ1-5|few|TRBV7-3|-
TGTGCCAGCAGCTTAACAGGGAATGGGCCCCAGCATTTT
CASSLTGNGPQHF
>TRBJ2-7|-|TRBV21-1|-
TGTGCCAGCAGCAAAGGCGGGCCGACAGCCGATAAGGGGAATTTCGCCTACGAGCAGTACTTC
CASSKGGPTADKGNFAYEQYF
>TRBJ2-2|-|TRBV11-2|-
TGTGCCAGCAGCTTAATCCTACCGAACACCGGGGAGCTGTTTTTT
CASSLILPNTGELFF
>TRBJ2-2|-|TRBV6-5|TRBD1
TGTGCCAGCAGTGGCCAGGGGGCGGGCACCGGGGAGCTGTTTTTT
CASSGQGAGTGELFF
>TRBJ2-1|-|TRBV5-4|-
TGTGCCAGCAGCGAGATCATGGATGAGCAGTTCTTC
CASSEIMDEQFF
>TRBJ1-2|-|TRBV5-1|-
TGCGCCAGCAGCTTGGGTGGGACGGCCTCGGTGGAGGGCTACACCTTC
CASSLGGTASVEGYTF
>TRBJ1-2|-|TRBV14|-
TGTGCCAGCAGCCCGTCCCCCTCAGGGTATGGCTACACCTTC
CASSPSPSGYGYTF
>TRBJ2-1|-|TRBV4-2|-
TGTGCCAGCAGCCGAGGGGACTCCGGCGTCTACAATGAGCAGTTCTTC
CASSRGDSGVYNEQFF
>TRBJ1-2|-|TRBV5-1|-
TGCGCCAGCAACCCGGGGAGGGGAGCAGATGGCTACACCTTC
CASNPGRGADGYTF
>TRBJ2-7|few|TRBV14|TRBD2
TGTGCCAGCAGCCAAGGGACTAGCGGACCCTACGAGCAGTACTTC
CASSQGTSGPYEQYF
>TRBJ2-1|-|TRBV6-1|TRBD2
TGTGCCAGCAGTGACCCTTCCGGGACTAGCGGGAATCCCGTCGAGCAGTTCTTC
CASSDPSGTSGNPVEQFF
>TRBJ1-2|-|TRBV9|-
TGTGCCAGCAGCGTAGATCTGGGTATAGTCTATGGCTACACCTTC
CASSVDLGIVYGYTF
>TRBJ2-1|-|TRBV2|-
TGTGCCAGACGAAGGGGGATAGGGGATGAGCAGTTCTTC
CARRRGIGDEQFF
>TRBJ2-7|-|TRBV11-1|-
TGTGCCAGCAGTTTAGAAGGAGTTTTGGACGAGCAGTACTTC
CASSLEGVLDEQYF
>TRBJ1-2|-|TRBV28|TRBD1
TGTGCCAGCAGTTCAGGGGGCGCCGACTATGGCTACACCTTC
CASSSGGADYGYTF
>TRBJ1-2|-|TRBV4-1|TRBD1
TGCGCCAGCAGCCAAGATTTTCAGGGGGGCACCTTCGGCCCCTATGGCTACACCTTC
CASSQDFQGGTFGPYGYTF
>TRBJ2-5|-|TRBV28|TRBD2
TGTGCCAGCAGTTTACCGGGACTAGCGGGAGGACAAGAGACCCAGTACTTC
CASSLPGLAGGQETQYF
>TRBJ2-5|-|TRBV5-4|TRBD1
TGTGCCAGCAGCCGGGGACAGTTCCAAGAGACCCAGTACTTC
CASSRGQFQETQYF
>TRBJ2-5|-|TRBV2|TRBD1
TGTGCCAGTCGGGACAGGGAGTACCAAGAGACCCAGTACTTC
CASRDREYQETQYF
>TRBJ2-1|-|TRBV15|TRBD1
TGTGCCACCAGCAAAGGACAGGGTAGGGATGAGCAGTTCTTC
CATSKGQGRDEQFF
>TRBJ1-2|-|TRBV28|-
TGTGCCAGCCTCACGGACTCCACTTGGGGCTACACCTTC
CASLTDSTWGYTF
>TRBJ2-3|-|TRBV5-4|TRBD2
TGTGCCAGCAGCCTAGCGGGATTGAGGACAGATACGCAGTATTTT
CASSLAGLRTDTQYF
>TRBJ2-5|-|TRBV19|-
TGTGCCAGTAGTATTAATCCGACTCCCCATGGGGAGACCCAGTACTTC
CASSINPTPHGETQYF
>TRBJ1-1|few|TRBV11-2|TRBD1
TGTGCCAGCAGCTATGGACAGGGACACACTGAAGCTTTCTTT
CASSYGQGHTEAFF
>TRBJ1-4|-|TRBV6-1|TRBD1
TGTGCCAGCAGACCACCCGGGACAGGGAGTGAAAAACTGTTTTTT
CASRPPGTGSEKLFF
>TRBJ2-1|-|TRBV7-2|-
TGTGCCAGCAGCTACACCACCTCAAGCGGAAGCTCCTACAATGAGCAGTTCTTC
CASSYTTSSGSSYNEQFF
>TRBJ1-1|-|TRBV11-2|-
TGTGCCAGCAGCTCTGGGACATACACTGAAGCTTTCTTT
CASSSGTYTEAFF
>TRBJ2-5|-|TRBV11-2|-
TGTGCCAGCAGCTTAGATTCGTTGGGGGGGACCCAGTACTTC
CASSLDSLGGTQYF
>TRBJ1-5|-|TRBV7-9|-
TGTGCCAGCAGCCACACCGGGACTGCCACCAATCAGCCCCAGCATTTT
CASSHTGTATNQPQHF
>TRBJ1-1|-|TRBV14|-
TGTGCCAGCAGCCAAGACCAGCGCACTGAAGCTTTCTTT
CASSQDQRTEAFF
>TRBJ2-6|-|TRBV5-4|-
TGTGCCAGCAGCTCCCAAGGCTCTGGGGCCAACGTCCTGACTTTC
CASSSQGSGANVLTF
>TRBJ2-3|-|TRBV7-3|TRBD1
TGTGCCAGCAGCACTACAGGGGAAGCAGATACGCAGTATTTT
CASSTTGEADTQYF
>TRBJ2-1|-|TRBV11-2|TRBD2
TGTGCCAGCAGTCCAATTAGCGGGACGGGTGAGCAGTTCTTC
CASSPISGTGEQFF
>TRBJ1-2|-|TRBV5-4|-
TGTGCCAGCAGCCAAAGACAGAACGCTAACTATGGCTACACCTTC
CASSQRQNANYGYTF
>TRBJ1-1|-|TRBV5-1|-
TGCGCCAGCAGCTTGGTTTCGACGGGGTACACTGAAGCTTTCTTT
CASSLVSTGYTEAFF
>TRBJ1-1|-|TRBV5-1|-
TGCGCCAGCACCGACGGTCGGGGGGCGACTGAAGCTTTCTTT
CASTDGRGATEAFF
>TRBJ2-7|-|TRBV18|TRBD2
TGTGCCAGCTCACCGGGACTAGCGGGGCCCCAGTACTTC
CASSPGLAGPQYF